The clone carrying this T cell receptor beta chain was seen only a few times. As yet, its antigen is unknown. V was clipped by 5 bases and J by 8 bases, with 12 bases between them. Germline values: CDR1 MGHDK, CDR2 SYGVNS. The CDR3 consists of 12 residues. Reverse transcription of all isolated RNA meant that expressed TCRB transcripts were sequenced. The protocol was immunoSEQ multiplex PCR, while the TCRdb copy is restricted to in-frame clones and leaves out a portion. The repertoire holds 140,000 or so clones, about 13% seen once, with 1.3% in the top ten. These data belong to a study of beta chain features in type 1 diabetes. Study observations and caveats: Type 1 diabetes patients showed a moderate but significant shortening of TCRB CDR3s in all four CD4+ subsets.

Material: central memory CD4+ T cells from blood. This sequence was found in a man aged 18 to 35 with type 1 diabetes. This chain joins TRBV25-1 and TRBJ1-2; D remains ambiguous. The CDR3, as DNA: TGTGCCAGCAGTTTGGCCGGCACGGGCTACACCTTC. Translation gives CASSLAGTGYTF.